The 10 T cell receptor beta chains presented below share a single source sample, sequenced in a study of shared T cell receptors in the human thymus. Data came from immunoSEQ multiplex PCR; TCRdb stores just in-frame clones and leaves some out. The sample lists hundreds of thousands of clones, roughly 90% occurring once. The same data also contributed to another study, on human thymus T cells.

The sample consisted of thymocytes. The receptor set was obtained from a boy younger than two with a congenital heart defect.

This clone was observed a few times. The chain couples TRBV11-3 to TRBJ2-5, with D tentatively TRBD2 (7 bases). In germline, CDR1 is SGHNT, CDR2 YENEEA. CDR3 size: 15 residues. The V and J ends lost 0 bases and 7 bases respectively, with 15 bases between them. This chain's CDR3 is CASSLDMGGLGTQYF. CDR3 coding DNA: TGTGCCAGCAGCTTAGATATGGGGGGGCTCGGGACCCAGTACTTC.

This rearrangement joins TRBV4-2 to TRBJ1-5; D is ambiguous. V was clipped by 4 bases and J by 3 bases, with 10 bases between them. CDR1 is LGHNA and CDR2 is YNFKEQ in the germline V gene. This CDR3 has 14 residues. The CDR3 region is CASSRRGHNQPQHF. In DNA form, the CDR3 reads TGTGCCAGCAGCCGCCGGGGTCACAATCAGCCCCAGCATTTT.

This chain links TRBV12-5 with TRBJ2-1, with a possible D match to TRBD2 (6 bases). The CDR3 is 18 residues long. Germline V gene sequence: CDR1 LGHNT, CDR2 FRNRAP. The V and J ends lost 0 bases and 1 base respectively, with 16 bases between them. The CDR3 sequence: CASGLVVGTLFSYNEQFF. DNA for the CDR3: TGTGCTAGTGGTTTGGTAGTCGGGACTTTATTTTCCTACAATGAGCAGTTCTTC.

This clone came up once. The gene calls are TRBV30 and TRBJ2-3, with TRBD2 matching over 9 bases. The CDR3 length is 15 residues. The trim removed 2 bases at V and 2 bases at J, leaving 5 bases unmatched. The germline V gene encodes CDR1 GTSNPN and CDR2 SVGIG (reference sequence). CDR3 amino acids: CAWSRLAGATDTQYF. The CDR3 nucleotides are TGTGCCTGGAGTAGGTTAGCGGGAGCCACAGATACGCAGTATTTT.

The V and J genes are TRBV25-1 and TRBJ2-1; TRBD1 matches 8 bases. Germline loops: CDR1 MGHDK, CDR2 SYGVNS. Germline trimming cut 4 bases from V and 3 bases from J; bases unmatched to any gene: 2. The CDR3 runs 14 residues. CDR3 nucleotides: TGTGCCAGCAGTGGGACAGGGAGCTACAATGAGCAGTTCTTC. Translated: CASSGTGSYNEQFF. The whole variable domain, filled in from reference TRBV25-1 and TRBJ2-1, reads EADIYQTPRYLVIGTGKKITLECSQTMGHDKMYWYQQDPGMELHLIHYSYGVNSTEKGDLSSESTVSRIRTEHFPLTLESARPSHTSQYLCASSGTGSYNEQFFGPGTRLTVL.

The chain couples TRBV30 to TRBJ2-7, with D possibly TRBD1 on 6 matching bases. The germline V and J ends were trimmed by 4 bases and 3 bases, with 16 bases remaining between them. The CDR3 is 14 amino acids. Germline lookup yields CDR1 GTSNPN and CDR2 SVGIG (reference sequence). CDR3: CAWNPTGNYYEQYF. For the CDR3, the DNA is TGTGCCTGGAACCCGACAGGCAACTACTACGAGCAGTACTTC. Full variable domain (outside the CDR3, taken from reference TRBV30 and TRBJ2-7): SQTIHQWPATLVQPVGSPLSLECTVEGTSNPNLYWYRQAAGRGLQLLFYSVGIGQISSEVPQNLSASRPQDRQFILSSKKLLLSDSGFYLCAWNPTGNYYEQYFGPGTRLTVT.

V gene TRBV13 combines with J gene TRBJ1-2; D unclear. Looked up from germline, CDR1 is PRHDT and CDR2 is FYEKMQ (reference sequence). The CDR3 has 13 residues. The V gene lost 4 bases and the J gene lost 2 bases, with 8 bases spanning the gap. The CDR3 coding sequence is TGTGCCAGCAGCTCGGGAAGAAACTATGGCTACACCTTC. Its translation is CASSSGRNYGYTF.

V and J are TRBV30 and TRBJ2-7; D not certain. This CDR3 is built from 12 residues. Germline values: CDR1 GTSNPN, CDR2 SVGIG (reference sequence). Trimming removed 5 bases from V and 7 bases from J, with 15 bases in between. Here the CDR3 reads CAWGGLSTEQYF. In DNA form, the CDR3 reads TGTGCCTGGGGTGGCCTCTCCACTGAGCAGTACTTC. Full variable domain (rest looked up from reference TRBV30 and TRBJ2-7): SQTIHQWPATLVQPVGSPLSLECTVEGTSNPNLYWYRQAAGRGLQLLFYSVGIGQISSEVPQNLSASRPQDRQFILSSKKLLLSDSGFYLCAWGGLSTEQYFGPGTRLTVT.

The CDR3 nucleotides read TGCGCCAGCAGCCAAGATACCTTACCTACCCCATCCTACGAGCAGTACTTC. Translated, it gives CASSQDTLPTPSYEQYF. The J gene is TRBJ2-7, the V gene TRBV4-3; unclear D gene. Germline assignment: CDR1 LGHNA and CDR2 YSLEER. The V end was cut by 0 bases, the J end by 1 base, with 16 bases between. The CDR3 has 17 residues.

This chain connects TRBV7-2 to TRBJ2-7; 8 positions match TRBD2. V shed 1 base, J shed 0 bases, and the junction held 8 bases outside the gene matches. The CDR3 contains 17 residues. Germline V gene data show CDR1 as SGHTA and CDR2 as FQGNSA. Here the CDR3 DNA reads TGTGCCAGCAGCTTAGGGTCGGGGAGCGGGAGCTCCTACGAGCAGTACTTC. Protein: CASSLGSGSGSSYEQYF. Full variable domain (outside the CDR3, taken from reference TRBV7-2 and TRBJ2-7): GAGVSQSPSNKVTEKGKDVELRCDPISGHTALYWYRQSLGQGLEFLIYFQGNSAPDKSGLPSDRFSAERTGGSVSTLTIQRTQQEDSAVYLCASSLGSGSGSSYEQYFGPGTRLTVT.